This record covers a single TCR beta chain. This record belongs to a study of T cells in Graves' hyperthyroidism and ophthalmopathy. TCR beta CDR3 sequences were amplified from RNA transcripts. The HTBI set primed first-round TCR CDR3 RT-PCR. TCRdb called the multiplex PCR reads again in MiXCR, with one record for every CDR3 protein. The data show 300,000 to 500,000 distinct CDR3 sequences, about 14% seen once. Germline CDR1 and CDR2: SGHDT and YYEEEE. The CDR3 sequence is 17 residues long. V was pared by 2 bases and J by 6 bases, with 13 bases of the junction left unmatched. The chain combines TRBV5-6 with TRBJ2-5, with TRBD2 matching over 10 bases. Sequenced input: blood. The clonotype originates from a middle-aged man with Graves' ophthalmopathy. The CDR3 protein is CASSFWASGSIMKTQYF. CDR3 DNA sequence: TGTGCCAGCAGCTTTTGGGCTAGCGGGAGTATTATGAAGACCCAGTACTTC. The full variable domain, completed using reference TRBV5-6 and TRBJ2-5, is DAGVTQSPTHLIKTRGQQVTLRCSPKSGHDTVSWYQQALGQGPQFIFQYYEEEERQRGNFPDRFSGHQFPNYSSELNVNALLLGDSALYLCASSFWASGSIMKTQYFGPGTRLLVL.